A selection of T cell receptor beta chains follows, all from one sample in a study of cytomegalovirus exposure and HLA in healthy donors. Assay used: immunoSEQ multiplex PCR; TCRdb lists only in-frame clones, some missing. This repertoire shows tens of thousands of clones, over 55% found once; its top ten account for 5.5% to 6%. The material sequenced was PBMCs. Receptor source: a boy between 5 and 17 years old in good health and CMV-seropositive. Each CDR3 is given with its conserved first and last residue. D genes are given only for firm matches. Only some rows state a clone size, as once, few, many or a class for expanded clones.

CDR3nt,CDR3aa,abundance,j_gene,d_gene,v_gene
TGTGCCAGCAGCTTAAACGGCAGGGTCTACGAGCAGTACTTC,CASSLNGRVYEQYF,NA,TRBJ2-7,NA,TRBV7-6
TGTGCCAGCAATCCGGGACAGGGGCCCGGGGAGCTGTTTTTT,CASNPGQGPGELFF,NA,TRBJ2-2,TRBD1,TRBV6-5
TGTGCCAGCAGTTTGAGGGGAACAGGGGCCGGTCACGAGCAGTACTTC,CASSLRGTGAGHEQYF,once,TRBJ2-7,TRBD1,TRBV27
TGCAGCGTTGAGGGCCTACGAGACAGGAGAGGCGAGCAGTACTTC,CSVEGLRDRRGEQYF,NA,TRBJ2-7,NA,TRBV29-1
TGTGCCACCAGCGAAGGGGTCTACGAGCAGTACTTC,CATSEGVYEQYF,NA,TRBJ2-7,NA,TRBV15
TGTGCCAGCAGCCTAGCGGAAAGCTCCTACAATGAGCAGTTCTTC,CASSLAESSYNEQFF,NA,TRBJ2-1,TRBD2,TRBV5-5
TGTGCCAGCAGCAACAGGGGCCGGGACGAGCAGTACTTC,CASSNRGRDEQYF,NA,TRBJ2-7,TRBD1,TRBV2
TGTGCCAGCAGACTTGCTAGCGGGGGGAGCACAGATACGCAGTATTTT,CASRLASGGSTDTQYF,NA,TRBJ2-3,TRBD2,TRBV7-2
TGTGCCAGCAGTGAAAGGGGCAGCTCATACACAGATACGCAGTATTTT,CASSERGSSYTDTQYF,NA,TRBJ2-3,NA,TRBV25-1
TGTGCCTGTCCCGGGACAGGTAACACTGAAGCTTTCTTT,CACPGTGNTEAFF,few,TRBJ1-1,TRBD1,TRBV30
TGCGCCAGCAGCTTCGGGGGGAACACTGAAGCTTTCTTT,CASSFGGNTEAFF,medium-sized,TRBJ1-1,NA,TRBV5-1
TGTGCCAGCAGCTTAGACTACGCGAGTAACAATGAGCAGTTCTTC,CASSLDYASNNEQFF,NA,TRBJ2-1,NA,TRBV7-2
TGTGCCAGCAGTGAAGCGTACGGACTCCCCGGGGAGCAGTACTTC,CASSEAYGLPGEQYF,NA,TRBJ2-7,NA,TRBV6-1
TGTGCCAGCAGTCGCGACAGGGGCTCCTATGGCTACACCTTC,CASSRDRGSYGYTF,NA,TRBJ1-2,TRBD1,TRBV7-2
TGTGCCAGCGGAGGAACAGGGGCGTACGAGCAGTACTTC,CASGGTGAYEQYF,NA,TRBJ2-7,TRBD1,TRBV2
TGTGCCTGGAGTCGACAGGGCTGGACTGAAGCTTTCTTT,CAWSRQGWTEAFF,NA,TRBJ1-1,TRBD1,TRBV30
TGTGCCAGCAGAACGACTGACTATGGCTACACCTTC,CASRTTDYGYTF,NA,TRBJ1-2,NA,TRBV7-2
TGTGCCAGCAGACCCGGGACAGGGGCTCCCACTGAAGCTTTCTTT,CASRPGTGAPTEAFF,NA,TRBJ1-1,TRBD1,TRBV7-9
TGCAGCGTTGTAGGAGGAACCGGGCCATTGGCGACAGATACGCAGTATTTT,CSVVGGTGPLATDTQYF,NA,TRBJ2-3,NA,TRBV29-1
TGTGCCAGCAGTGAAGCCGGGTTAAGGACCGGGGAGCTGTTTTTT,CASSEAGLRTGELFF,NA,TRBJ2-2,NA,TRBV2
TGTGCCAGCAGCCCTGGAGTTAGGGGTGAGCAGTTCTTC,CASSPGVRGEQFF,NA,TRBJ2-1,NA,TRBV11-1
TGTGCCAGCAGTCTTAATCGACTAGTTGCTGGCGGGGAGCTGTTTTTT,CASSLNRLVAGGELFF,NA,TRBJ2-2,NA,TRBV2
TGTGCCAGTAGCGTACAGGGGATACTGAACACTGAAGCTTTCTTT,CASSVQGILNTEAFF,NA,TRBJ1-1,TRBD1,TRBV19
TGTGCCAGTAGTATCCACCAGGGGATTCGGACTGAAGCTTTCTTT,CASSIHQGIRTEAFF,NA,TRBJ1-1,NA,TRBV19
TGCGCCAGCAGCTGGGGGGACAGGAACACTGAAGCTTTCTTT,CASSWGDRNTEAFF,NA,TRBJ1-1,TRBD1,TRBV5-1
TGTGCCAGCAGTTTTTCGGGAATTGAAAAGACCCAGTACTTC,CASSFSGIEKTQYF,few,TRBJ2-5,NA,TRBV27
TGTGCCAGCAGCCAAGCGGGACTAGAGGGCAATGAGCAGTTCTTC,CASSQAGLEGNEQFF,few,TRBJ2-1,TRBD2,TRBV4-2
TGTGCCTGGAGTGTACGCGGGGGCACAGATACGCAGTATTTT,CAWSVRGGTDTQYF,NA,TRBJ2-3,NA,TRBV30
TGTGCCAGCAGCCTTGGCGGGAGCTCCTACGAGCAGTACTTC,CASSLGGSSYEQYF,few,TRBJ2-7,TRBD2,TRBV5-6
TGTGCCAGCAGTTACGGCGGGAACACTGAAGCTTTCTTT,CASSYGGNTEAFF,NA,TRBJ1-1,NA,TRBV6-5
TGCAGCGTTTCCGGGACACTTTCTAGCACAGATACGCAGTATTTT,CSVSGTLSSTDTQYF,NA,TRBJ2-3,NA,TRBV29-1
TGTGCCAGTAGTACCCGGACTAGCGGCCGCACAGATACGCAGTATTTT,CASSTRTSGRTDTQYF,NA,TRBJ2-3,TRBD2,TRBV19
TGTGCCAGCAGCTTAGTCGGGGGGCGCGGAGGAGGCTACACCTTC,CASSLVGGRGGGYTF,NA,TRBJ1-2,NA,TRBV5-6
TGTGCCAGCAGCGAGGGAGGCGGGAGTCGGACCGGGGAGCTGTTTTTT,CASSEGGGSRTGELFF,NA,TRBJ2-2,TRBD2,TRBV9
TGTGCTAGTGGTTCCGAGGTAGTCACTGAAGCTTTCTTT,CASGSEVVTEAFF,NA,TRBJ1-1,NA,TRBV12-5
TGCGCCAGCAGCCAAGAACCAGGGACTGAAGCTTTCTTT,CASSQEPGTEAFF,NA,TRBJ1-1,NA,TRBV4-1
TGTGCCAGCAGCCGTGAGGACAGGGCTAACTATGGCTACACCTTC,CASSREDRANYGYTF,NA,TRBJ1-2,TRBD1,TRBV5-6